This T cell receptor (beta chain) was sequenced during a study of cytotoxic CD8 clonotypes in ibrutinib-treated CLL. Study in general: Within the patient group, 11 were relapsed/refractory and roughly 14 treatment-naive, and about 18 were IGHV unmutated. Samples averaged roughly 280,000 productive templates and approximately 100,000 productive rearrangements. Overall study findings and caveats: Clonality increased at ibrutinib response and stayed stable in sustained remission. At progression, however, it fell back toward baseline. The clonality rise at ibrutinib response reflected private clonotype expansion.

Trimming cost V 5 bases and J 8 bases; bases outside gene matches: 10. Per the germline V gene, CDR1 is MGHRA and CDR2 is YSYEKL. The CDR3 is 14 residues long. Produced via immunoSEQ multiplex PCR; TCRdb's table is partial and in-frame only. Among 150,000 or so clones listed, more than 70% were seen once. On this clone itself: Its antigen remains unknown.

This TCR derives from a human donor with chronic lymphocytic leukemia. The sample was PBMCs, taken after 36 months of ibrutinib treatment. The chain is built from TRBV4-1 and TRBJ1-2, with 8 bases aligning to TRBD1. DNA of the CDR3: TGCGCCAGCAGCACCGTAGGACAGGGTCGGGGCTACACCTTC. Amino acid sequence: CASSTVGQGRGYTF.